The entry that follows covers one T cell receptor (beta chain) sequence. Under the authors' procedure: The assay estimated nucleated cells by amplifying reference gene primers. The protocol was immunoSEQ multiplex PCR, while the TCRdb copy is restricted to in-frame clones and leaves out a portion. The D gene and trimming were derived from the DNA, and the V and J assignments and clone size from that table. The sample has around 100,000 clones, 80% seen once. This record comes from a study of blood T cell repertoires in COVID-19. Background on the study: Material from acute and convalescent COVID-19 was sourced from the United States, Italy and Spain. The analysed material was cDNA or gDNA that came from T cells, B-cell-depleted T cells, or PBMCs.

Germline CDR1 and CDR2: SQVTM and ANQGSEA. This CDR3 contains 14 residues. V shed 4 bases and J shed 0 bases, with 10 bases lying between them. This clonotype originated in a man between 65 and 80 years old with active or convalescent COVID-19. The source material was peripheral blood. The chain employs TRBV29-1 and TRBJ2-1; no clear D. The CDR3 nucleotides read TGCAGCGTTGTCCCCCCCGGCTCCTACAATGAGCAGTTCTTC. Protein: CSVVPPGSYNEQFF.